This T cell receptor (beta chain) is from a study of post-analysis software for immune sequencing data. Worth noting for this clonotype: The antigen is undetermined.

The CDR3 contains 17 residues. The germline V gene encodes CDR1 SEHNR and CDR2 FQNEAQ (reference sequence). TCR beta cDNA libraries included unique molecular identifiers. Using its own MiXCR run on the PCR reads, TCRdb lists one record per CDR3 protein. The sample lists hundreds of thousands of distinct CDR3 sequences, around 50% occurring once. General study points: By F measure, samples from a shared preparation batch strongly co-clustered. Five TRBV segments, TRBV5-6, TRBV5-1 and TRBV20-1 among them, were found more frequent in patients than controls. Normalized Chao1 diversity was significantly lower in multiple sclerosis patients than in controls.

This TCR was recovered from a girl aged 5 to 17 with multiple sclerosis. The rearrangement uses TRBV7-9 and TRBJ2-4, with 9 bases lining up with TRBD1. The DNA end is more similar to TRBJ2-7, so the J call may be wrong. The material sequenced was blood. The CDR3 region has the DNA TGTGCCAGCAGCCTCCCCCTACAGGGGGCTCCAACCTACGAGCAGTACTTC. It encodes CASSLPLQGAPTYEQYF.